This is a list of T cell receptor beta chains from one sample in a study of CD8 T cells in Susac syndrome. TCRdb reprocessed the immunoSEQ multiplex PCR reads with MiXCR, giving one entry per CDR3 protein. The sample has approximately 200,000 distinct CDR3 sequences, about 94% seen once; the top ten hold 0.093%. The sample consisted of CD4+ T cells from PBMCs. These receptors were collected from a human donor with multiple sclerosis. CDR3s include the opening cysteine and the closing phenylalanine or tryptophan. A D gene is named only where the DNA matches it firmly. Clone size is stated in some rows and not others, as once, few, many or a class when expanded.

size: NA
J: TRBJ2-3
D: TRBD1
V: TRBV14
DNA: TGTGCCAGCAGTCACACAGGGGCAGATACGCAGTATTTT
CDR3: CASSHTGADTQYF

size: NA
J: TRBJ2-7
D: TRBD2
V: TRBV10-3
DNA: TGTGCCATCAGGGGACTAGCGGGCTACGAGCAGTACTTC
CDR3: CAIRGLAGYEQYF

size: NA
J: TRBJ2-3
D: NA
V: TRBV3-1
DNA: TGTGCCAGCAGTGGGGGAAACACAGATACGCAGTATTTT
CDR3: CASSGGNTDTQYF

size: NA
J: TRBJ2-4
D: TRBD2
V: TRBV4-2
DNA: TGTGCCAGCAGCCATGTAATTAGCGGGGGCCCGGACGAAAACATTCAGTACTTC
CDR3: CASSHVISGGPDENIQYF

size: NA
J: TRBJ2-1
D: NA
V: TRBV30
DNA: TGTGCCCGGGGAGGTAGCCCTCCCTCCTACAATGAGCAGTTCTTC
CDR3: CARGGSPPSYNEQFF

size: NA
J: TRBJ1-6
D: TRBD1
V: TRBV30
DNA: TGTGCCTGGAGTGTTATATCCAGGGGGTATAATTCACCCCTCCACTTT
CDR3: CAWSVISRGYNSPLHF

size: NA
J: TRBJ2-1
D: TRBD2
V: TRBV6-6
DNA: TGTGCCAGCAGTTACCCCGGGGGGACTGACAATGAGCAGTTCTTC
CDR3: CASSYPGGTDNEQFF

size: NA
J: TRBJ2-1
D: TRBD2
V: TRBV18
DNA: TGTGCCAGCTCAGGTAGCGGGGGGGCCGATGAGCAGTTCTTC
CDR3: CASSGSGGADEQFF

size: NA
J: TRBJ1-6
D: NA
V: TRBV18
DNA: TGTGCCAGCTCACCAACGGGGGATGGGGATTCACCCCTCCACTTT
CDR3: CASSPTGDGDSPLHF

size: NA
J: TRBJ1-6
D: NA
V: TRBV14
DNA: TGTGCCAGCAGCCAAGCCGTCGGCGCCTATAATTCACCCCTCCACTTT
CDR3: CASSQAVGAYNSPLHF

size: NA
J: TRBJ2-5
D: NA
V: TRBV29-1
DNA: TGCAGCGTTGACCGTGGGGGGGCGGAGACCCAGTACTTC
CDR3: CSVDRGGAETQYF

size: NA
J: TRBJ1-1
D: NA
V: TRBV30
DNA: TGTGCCTGGAGCCCCCTAGGACAACATGAAGCTTTCTTT
CDR3: CAWSPLGQHEAFF

size: NA
J: TRBJ1-2
D: TRBD1
V: TRBV10-3
DNA: TGTGCCATCAAGGACAGGGAACCTACTAACTATGGCTACACCTTC
CDR3: CAIKDREPTNYGYTF

size: NA
J: TRBJ1-5
D: NA
V: TRBV14
DNA: TGTGCCAGCAGCCAAGGGGGGCACACGCCCCAGCATTTT
CDR3: CASSQGGHTPQHF

size: NA
J: TRBJ1-2
D: TRBD1
V: TRBV20-1
DNA: TGCAGTGCTAGGCTTCCGGGACAGAAAAACTATGGCTACACCTTC
CDR3: CSARLPGQKNYGYTF

size: NA
J: TRBJ2-3
D: TRBD2
V: TRBV11-3
DNA: TGTGCCAGCAGCCCTGGGCTAGCGGGGGGTCCAGATACGCAGTATTTT
CDR3: CASSPGLAGGPDTQYF

size: few
J: TRBJ1-2
D: NA
V: TRBV7-2
DNA: TGTGCCAGCAGCTCTAGAACTGGCTACACCTTC
CDR3: CASSSRTGYTF

size: NA
J: TRBJ1-1
D: NA
V: TRBV6-1
DNA: TGTGCCAGCAGTGAAGCGCCTATGAACACTGAAGCTTTCTTT
CDR3: CASSEAPMNTEAFF

size: NA
J: TRBJ1-2
D: NA
V: TRBV27
DNA: TGTGCCAGCAGTTTATCGGCAGGGGTTGGCTACACCTTC
CDR3: CASSLSAGVGYTF

size: NA
J: TRBJ1-1
D: NA
V: TRBV30
DNA: TGTGCCTGGAATTCAGGGGTCACGGGCGCTGAAGCTTTCTTT
CDR3: CAWNSGVTGAEAFF

size: NA
J: TRBJ2-5
D: NA
V: TRBV20-1
DNA: TGCAGTGCTAGACGTCCCGGGGGGCGTGAGACCCAGTACTTC
CDR3: CSARRPGGRETQYF

size: NA
J: TRBJ1-6
D: NA
V: TRBV7-2
DNA: TGTGCCAGCAGCTTAGCCAGGGGTGGTTCACCCCTCCACTTT
CDR3: CASSLARGGSPLHF

size: NA
J: TRBJ1-2
D: NA
V: TRBV30
DNA: TGTGCCTGGAGTGTTAATGATGGCTACACCTTC
CDR3: CAWSVNDGYTF

size: NA
J: TRBJ2-3
D: NA
V: TRBV28
DNA: TGTGCCAACCAGGTGGCGGGGACAGATACGCAGTATTTT
CDR3: CANQVAGTDTQYF

size: once
J: TRBJ2-5
D: TRBD2
V: TRBV7-3
DNA: TGTGCCAGCAGCCGAGCGGGGGGCGTACAAGAGACCCAGTACTTC
CDR3: CASSRAGGVQETQYF

size: NA
J: TRBJ2-7
D: NA
V: TRBV6-1
DNA: TGTGCCGGGGCCGCCGTAGGTGCGGGGGCACACGAGCAGTACTTC
CDR3: CAGAAVGAGAHEQYF

size: NA
J: TRBJ2-7
D: NA
V: TRBV6-2/TRBV6-3
DNA: TGTGCCAGCAGTTACCGTCTCAGGAGCTCCTACGAGCAGTACTTC
CDR3: CASSYRLRSSYEQYF

size: few
J: TRBJ1-6
D: TRBD1
V: TRBV7-3
DNA: TGTGCCAGCAGTCTCGGACAGGGATATAATTCACCCCTCCACTTT
CDR3: CASSLGQGYNSPLHF

size: NA
J: TRBJ1-2
D: NA
V: TRBV7-3
DNA: TGTGCCAGCAGCTCAACCGGGGGACACCCTAACTATGGCTACACCTTC
CDR3: CASSSTGGHPNYGYTF

size: NA
J: TRBJ2-7
D: NA
V: TRBV12-3/TRBV12-4
DNA: TGTGCCAGCAGTTCACTCCTGAGTTACGAGCAGTACTTC
CDR3: CASSSLLSYEQYF